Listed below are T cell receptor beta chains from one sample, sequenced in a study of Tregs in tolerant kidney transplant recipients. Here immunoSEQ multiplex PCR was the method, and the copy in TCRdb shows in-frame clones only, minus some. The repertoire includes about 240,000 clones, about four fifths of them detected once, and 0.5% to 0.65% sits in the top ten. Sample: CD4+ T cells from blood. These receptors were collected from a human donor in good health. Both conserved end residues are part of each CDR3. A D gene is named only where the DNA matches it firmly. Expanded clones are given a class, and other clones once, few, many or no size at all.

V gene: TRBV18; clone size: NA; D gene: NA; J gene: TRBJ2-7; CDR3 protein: CASSKTNYEQYF; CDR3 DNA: TGTGCCAGCTCAAAGACTAACTACGAGCAGTACTTC
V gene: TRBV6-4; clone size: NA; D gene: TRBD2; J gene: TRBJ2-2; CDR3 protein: CASSTAGGQVPGELFF; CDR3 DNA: TGTGCCAGCAGTACTGCGGGAGGGCAGGTGCCCGGGGAGCTGTTTTTT
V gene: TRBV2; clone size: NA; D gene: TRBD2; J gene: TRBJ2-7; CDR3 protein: CASSTSGSQYEQYF; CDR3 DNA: TGTGCCAGCAGTACTAGCGGGAGTCAATACGAGCAGTACTTC
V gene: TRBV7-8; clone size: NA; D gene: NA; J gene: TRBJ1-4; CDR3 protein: CASSFSQGNEKLFF; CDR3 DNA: TGTGCCAGCAGCTTTTCACAGGGTAATGAAAAACTGTTTTTT
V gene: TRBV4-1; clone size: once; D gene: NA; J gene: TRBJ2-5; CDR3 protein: CASSQGTGGETQYF; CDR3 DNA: TGCGCCAGCAGCCAAGGGACAGGAGGGGAGACCCAGTACTTC
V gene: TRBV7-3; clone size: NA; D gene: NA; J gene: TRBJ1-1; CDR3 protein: CASSFTRDTEAFF; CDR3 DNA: TGTGCCAGCAGCTTTACGCGGGACACTGAAGCTTTCTTT
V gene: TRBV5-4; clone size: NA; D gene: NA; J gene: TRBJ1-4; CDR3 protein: CASSLRDTLGGREKLFF; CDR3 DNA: TGTGCCAGCAGCTTGAGGGACACCCTGGGGGGAAGGGAAAAACTGTTTTTT
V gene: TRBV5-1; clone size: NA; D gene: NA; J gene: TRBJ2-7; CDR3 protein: CASSLAASAVPYEQYF; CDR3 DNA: TGCGCCAGCAGCTTGGCCGCCTCCGCCGTCCCCTACGAGCAGTACTTC
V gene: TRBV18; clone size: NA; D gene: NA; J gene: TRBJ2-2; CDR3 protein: CASSLGLNTGELFF; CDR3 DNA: TGTGCCAGCTCACTCGGACTAAACACCGGGGAGCTGTTTTTT
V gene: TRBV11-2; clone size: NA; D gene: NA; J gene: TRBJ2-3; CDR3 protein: CASSLEWVTDTQYF; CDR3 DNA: TGTGCCAGCAGCTTAGAGTGGGTCACAGATACGCAGTATTTT
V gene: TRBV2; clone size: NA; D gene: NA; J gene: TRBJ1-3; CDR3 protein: CASSWVRGNTIYF; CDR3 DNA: TGTGCCAGCAGTTGGGTTCGGGGAAACACCATATATTTT
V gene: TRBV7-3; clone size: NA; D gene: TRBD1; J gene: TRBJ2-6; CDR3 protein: CASSPTGQGSGANVLTF; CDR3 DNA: TGTGCCAGCAGCCCAACAGGACAGGGGTCTGGGGCCAACGTCCTGACTTTC
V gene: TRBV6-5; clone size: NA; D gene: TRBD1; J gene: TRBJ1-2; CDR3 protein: CASSYTGGAYGYTF; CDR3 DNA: TGTGCCAGCAGTTACACAGGGGGCGCGTATGGCTACACCTTC
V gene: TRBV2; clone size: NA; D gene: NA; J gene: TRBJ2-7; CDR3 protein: CASLEGEWVNEQYF; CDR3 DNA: TGTGCCAGCCTTGAGGGGGAGTGGGTCAACGAGCAGTACTTC
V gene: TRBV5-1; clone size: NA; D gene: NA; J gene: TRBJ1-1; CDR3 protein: CASRKTENTEAFF; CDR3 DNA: TGCGCCAGCAGGAAGACAGAGAACACTGAAGCTTTCTTT
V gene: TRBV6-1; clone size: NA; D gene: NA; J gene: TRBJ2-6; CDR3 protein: CASSPARANVLTF; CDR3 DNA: TGTGCCAGCAGTCCGGCGAGGGCCAACGTCCTGACTTTC
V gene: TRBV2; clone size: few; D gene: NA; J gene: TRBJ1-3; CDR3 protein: CASGPGYSGNTIYF; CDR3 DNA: TGTGCCAGCGGACCGGGTTACTCTGGAAACACCATATATTTT
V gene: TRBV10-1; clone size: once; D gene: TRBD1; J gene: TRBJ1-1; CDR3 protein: CASREGANTEAFF; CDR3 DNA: TGCGCCAGCAGGGAGGGGGCGAACACTGAAGCTTTCTTT
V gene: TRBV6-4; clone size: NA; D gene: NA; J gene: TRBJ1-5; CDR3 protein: CASSDSGGQVGSNQPQHF; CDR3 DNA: TGTGCCAGCAGTGACTCGGGTGGTCAGGTCGGGAGCAATCAGCCCCAGCATTTT
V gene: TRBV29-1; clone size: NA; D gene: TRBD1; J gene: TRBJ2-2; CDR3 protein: CSVPGQGTNTGELFF; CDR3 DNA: TGCAGCGTCCCGGGACAGGGAACGAACACCGGGGAGCTGTTTTTT
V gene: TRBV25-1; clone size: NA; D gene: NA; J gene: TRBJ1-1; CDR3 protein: CASSSDKNTEAFF; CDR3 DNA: TGTGCCAGCAGTTCAGATAAGAACACTGAAGCTTTCTTT
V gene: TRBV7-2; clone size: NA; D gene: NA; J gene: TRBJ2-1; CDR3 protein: CASSHPRSYNEQFF; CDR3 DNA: TGTGCCAGCAGTCACCCTAGATCCTACAATGAGCAGTTCTTC
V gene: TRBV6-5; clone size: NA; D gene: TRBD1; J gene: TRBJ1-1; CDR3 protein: CASRQTGTDPEAFF; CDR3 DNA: TGTGCCAGCAGACAGACCGGGACAGACCCTGAAGCTTTCTTT
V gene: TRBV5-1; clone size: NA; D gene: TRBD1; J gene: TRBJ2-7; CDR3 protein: CASSLATGAYEQYF; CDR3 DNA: TGCGCCAGCAGCTTGGCGACAGGGGCCTACGAGCAGTACTTC
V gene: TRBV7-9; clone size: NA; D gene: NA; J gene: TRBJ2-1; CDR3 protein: CASSLPRRLDVDNEQFF; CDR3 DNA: TGTGCCAGCAGCCTCCCCCGGAGGCTCGACGTGGACAATGAGCAGTTCTTC
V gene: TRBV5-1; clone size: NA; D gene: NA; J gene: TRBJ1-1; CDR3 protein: CASSLGPGDTEAFF; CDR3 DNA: TGCGCCAGCAGCTTGGGGCCGGGGGACACTGAAGCTTTCTTT
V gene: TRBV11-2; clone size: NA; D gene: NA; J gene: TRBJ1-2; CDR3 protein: CASNHWTKGNGYTF; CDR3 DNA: TGTGCCAGCAACCACTGGACCAAGGGGAATGGCTACACCTTC
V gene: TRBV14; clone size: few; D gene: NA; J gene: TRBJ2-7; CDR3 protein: CASSRTLKDRMYEQYF; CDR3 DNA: TGTGCCAGCAGCCGGACCTTGAAGGACAGAATGTACGAGCAGTACTTC
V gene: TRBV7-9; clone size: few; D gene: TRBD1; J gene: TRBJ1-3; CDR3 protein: CASSTRQGVAGNTIYF; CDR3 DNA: TGTGCCAGCAGCACCCGACAGGGGGTGGCTGGAAACACCATATATTTT
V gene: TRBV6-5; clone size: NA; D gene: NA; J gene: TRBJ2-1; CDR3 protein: CASSFRHGEQFF; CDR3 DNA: TGTGCCAGCAGTTTTAGGCACGGTGAGCAGTTCTTC
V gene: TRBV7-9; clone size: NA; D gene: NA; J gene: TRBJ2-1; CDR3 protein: CASSLGGPSYNEQFF; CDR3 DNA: TGTGCCAGCAGCTTAGGAGGGCCCTCCTACAATGAGCAGTTCTTC
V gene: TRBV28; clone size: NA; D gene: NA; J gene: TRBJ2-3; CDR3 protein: CASSPRQLGGDTQYF; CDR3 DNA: TGTGCCAGCAGTCCAAGACAGCTGGGGGGAGATACGCAGTATTTT
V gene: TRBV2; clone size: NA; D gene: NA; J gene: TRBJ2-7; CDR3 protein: CASRWSRDYEQYF; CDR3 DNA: TGTGCCAGCAGATGGAGCAGAGATTACGAGCAGTACTTC
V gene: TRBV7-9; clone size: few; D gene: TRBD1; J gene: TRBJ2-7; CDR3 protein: CASSKQGAKYEQYF; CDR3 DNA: TGTGCCAGCAGCAAACAGGGGGCAAAATACGAGCAGTACTTC
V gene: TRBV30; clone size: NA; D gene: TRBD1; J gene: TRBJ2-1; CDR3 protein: CAWSSQGSFYNEQFF; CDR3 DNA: TGTGCCTGGAGTTCACAGGGGAGTTTCTACAATGAGCAGTTCTTC
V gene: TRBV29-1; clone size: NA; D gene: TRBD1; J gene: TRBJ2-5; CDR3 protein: CSARQGAWETQYF; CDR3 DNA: TGCAGCGCCCGACAGGGGGCCTGGGAGACCCAGTACTTC
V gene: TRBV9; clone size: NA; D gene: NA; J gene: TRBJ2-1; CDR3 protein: CASSVDTNYNEQFF; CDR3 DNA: TGTGCCAGCAGCGTAGACACCAATTACAATGAGCAGTTCTTC
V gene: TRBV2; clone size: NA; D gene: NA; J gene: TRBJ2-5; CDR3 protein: CASSAQNRETQYF; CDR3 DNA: TGTGCCAGCAGTGCACAGAATAGGGAGACCCAGTACTTC
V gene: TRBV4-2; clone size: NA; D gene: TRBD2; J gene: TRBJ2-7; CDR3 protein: CASSQIAGGNLAYEQYF; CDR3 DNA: TGTGCCAGCAGCCAAATAGCGGGGGGCAACCTGGCCTACGAGCAGTACTTC
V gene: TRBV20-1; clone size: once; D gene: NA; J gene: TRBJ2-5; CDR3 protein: CSARSQETQYF; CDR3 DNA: TGCAGCGCTAGGAGCCAAGAGACCCAGTACTTC
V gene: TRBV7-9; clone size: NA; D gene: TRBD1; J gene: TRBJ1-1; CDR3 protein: CASSLRSGGSEAFF; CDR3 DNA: TGTGCCAGCAGCTTAAGGTCAGGGGGGAGTGAAGCTTTCTTT
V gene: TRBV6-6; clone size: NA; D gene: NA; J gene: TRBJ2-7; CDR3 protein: CASNRLVGDEQYF; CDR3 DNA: TGTGCCAGCAACCGACTAGTGGGTGACGAGCAGTACTTC
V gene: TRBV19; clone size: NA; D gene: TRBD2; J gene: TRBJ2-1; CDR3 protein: CASSMGLGYNEQFF; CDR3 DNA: TGTGCCAGTAGTATGGGACTAGGCTACAATGAGCAGTTCTTC
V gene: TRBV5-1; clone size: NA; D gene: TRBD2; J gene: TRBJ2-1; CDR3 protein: CASSATPSGDYNEQFF; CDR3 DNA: TGCGCCAGCAGCGCCACCCCTAGCGGGGACTACAATGAGCAGTTCTTC
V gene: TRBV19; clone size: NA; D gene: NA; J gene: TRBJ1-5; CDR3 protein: CASSIWGSSNQPQHF; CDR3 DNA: TGTGCCAGTAGTATCTGGGGGTCTAGCAATCAGCCCCAGCATTTT
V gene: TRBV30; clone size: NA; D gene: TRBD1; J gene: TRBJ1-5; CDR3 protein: CAWSLDREDYDSNQPQHF; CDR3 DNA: TGTGCCTGGAGTTTGGACAGGGAAGATTACGATAGCAATCAGCCCCAGCATTTT
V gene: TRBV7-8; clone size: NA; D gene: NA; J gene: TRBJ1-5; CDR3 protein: CASSLAAGAGYQPQHF; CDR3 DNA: TGTGCCAGCAGCTTAGCTGCGGGGGCGGGATATCAGCCCCAGCATTTT
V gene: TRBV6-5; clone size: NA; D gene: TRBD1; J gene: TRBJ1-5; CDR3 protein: CASKADRGTQHF; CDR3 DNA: TGTGCCAGCAAGGCGGACAGGGGGACCCAGCATTTT
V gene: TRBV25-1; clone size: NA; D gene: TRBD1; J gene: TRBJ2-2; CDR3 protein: CASTPGQGDTGELFF; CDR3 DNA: TGTGCCAGCACTCCGGGACAGGGGGACACCGGGGAGCTGTTTTTT
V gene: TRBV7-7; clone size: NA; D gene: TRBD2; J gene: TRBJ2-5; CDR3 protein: CASSLLAGGPQETQYF; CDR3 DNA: TGTGCTAGCAGCTTGCTAGCGGGGGGCCCTCAAGAGACCCAGTACTTC
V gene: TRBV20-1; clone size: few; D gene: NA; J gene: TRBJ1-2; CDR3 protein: CSARGGDGYTF; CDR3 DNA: TGCAGTGCTAGAGGGGGCGATGGCTACACCTTC
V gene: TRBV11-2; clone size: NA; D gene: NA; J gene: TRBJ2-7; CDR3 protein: CASTLLRDLYEQYF; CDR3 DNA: TGTGCCAGCACCCTCCTCCGGGACCTCTACGAGCAGTACTTC